This T cell receptor beta chain was identified in a study of vaccination and CD4 T cells after COVID-19. Comments on this clonotype: Antigen: not known.

Whole-study findings and limits: From a median of about 20 to 38, SARS-CoV-2-reactive clonotypes increased, though not significantly.

The Oncomine TCR Beta short-read assay generated sequence data from the DNA of cultured CD4+ T cells. TCRdb redid the calling of the PCR reads with MiXCR, one entry per CDR3 protein. The sample shows about 17,000 distinct CDR3 sequences, 30% to 40% of them seen only once. The treatment was: roughly nine-day PBMC culture with coronavirus spike peptide pools or control peptides (ViraFEST assay). Positive tests by PCR, dated March to December 2020, predated US Alpha, Beta and Delta variants. Fresh replacement IL-2 medium substituted for half the medium on days 3 and 7. V was pared by 4 bases and J by 0 bases, with 15 bases between. This CDR3 spans 16 amino acids. The germline V gene has CDR1 MNHEY and CDR2 SVGAGI.

Sequencing used cultured CD4+ T cells from blood. The receptor's source is a human donor with COVID-19. V gene TRBV6-5 combines with J gene TRBJ1-1, with unresolved D. The CDR3 here is CASSSNPGRMNTEAFF. CDR3 bases: TGTGCCAGCAGTTCCAACCCAGGACGGATGAACACTGAAGCTTTCTTT.